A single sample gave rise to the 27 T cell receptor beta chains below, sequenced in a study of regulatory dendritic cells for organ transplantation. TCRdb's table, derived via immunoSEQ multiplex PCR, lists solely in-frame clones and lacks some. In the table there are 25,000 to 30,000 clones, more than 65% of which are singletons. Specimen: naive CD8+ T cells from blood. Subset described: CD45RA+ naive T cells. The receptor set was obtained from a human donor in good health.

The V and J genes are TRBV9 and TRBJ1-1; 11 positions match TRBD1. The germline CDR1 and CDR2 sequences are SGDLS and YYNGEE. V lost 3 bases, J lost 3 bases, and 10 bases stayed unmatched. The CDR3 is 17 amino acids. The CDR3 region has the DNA TGTGCCAGCAGCGCCCGGACAGGGGGCGAAGGGGACACTGAAGCTTTCTTT. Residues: CASSARTGGEGDTEAFF.

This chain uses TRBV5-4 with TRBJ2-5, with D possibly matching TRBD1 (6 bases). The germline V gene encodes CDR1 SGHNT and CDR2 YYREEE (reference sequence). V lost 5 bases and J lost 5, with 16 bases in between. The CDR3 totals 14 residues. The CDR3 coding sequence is TGTGCCAGCAGAACGACAGGAGCGCGGGAGACCCAGTACTTC. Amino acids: CASRTTGARETQYF.

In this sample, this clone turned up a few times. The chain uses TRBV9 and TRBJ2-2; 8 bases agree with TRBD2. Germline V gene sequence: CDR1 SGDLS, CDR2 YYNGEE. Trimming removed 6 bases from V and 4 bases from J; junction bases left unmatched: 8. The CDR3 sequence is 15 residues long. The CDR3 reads CASTAPSGPTGELFF. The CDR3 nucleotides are TGTGCCAGCACCGCTCCTAGCGGGCCCACCGGGGAGCTGTTTTTT.

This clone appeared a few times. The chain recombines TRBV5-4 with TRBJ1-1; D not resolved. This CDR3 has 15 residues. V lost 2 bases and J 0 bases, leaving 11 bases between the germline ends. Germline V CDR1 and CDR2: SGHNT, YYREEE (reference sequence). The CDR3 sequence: CASSFGEGMNTEAFF. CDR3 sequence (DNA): TGTGCCAGCAGCTTTGGAGAGGGTATGAACACTGAAGCTTTCTTT.

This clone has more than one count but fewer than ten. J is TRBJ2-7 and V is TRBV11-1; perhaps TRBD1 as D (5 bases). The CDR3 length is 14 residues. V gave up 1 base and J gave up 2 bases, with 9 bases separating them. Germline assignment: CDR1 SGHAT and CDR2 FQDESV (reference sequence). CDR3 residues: CASSLEGIPYEQYF. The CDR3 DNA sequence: TGTGCCAGCAGCTTAGAGGGGATCCCCTACGAGCAGTACTTC.

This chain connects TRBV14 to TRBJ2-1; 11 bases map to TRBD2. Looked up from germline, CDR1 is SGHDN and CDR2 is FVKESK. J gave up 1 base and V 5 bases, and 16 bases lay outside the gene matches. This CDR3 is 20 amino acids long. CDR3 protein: CASSTRLAGQSWGSYNEQFF. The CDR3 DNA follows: TGTGCCAGCAGCACCCGACTAGCGGGACAATCCTGGGGGTCCTACAATGAGCAGTTCTTC.

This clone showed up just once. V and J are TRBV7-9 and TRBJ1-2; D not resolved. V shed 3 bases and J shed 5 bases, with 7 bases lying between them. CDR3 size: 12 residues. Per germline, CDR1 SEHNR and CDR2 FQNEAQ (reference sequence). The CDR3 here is CASSFVSYGYTF. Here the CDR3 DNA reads TGTGCCAGCAGCTTCGTGTCTTATGGCTACACCTTC.

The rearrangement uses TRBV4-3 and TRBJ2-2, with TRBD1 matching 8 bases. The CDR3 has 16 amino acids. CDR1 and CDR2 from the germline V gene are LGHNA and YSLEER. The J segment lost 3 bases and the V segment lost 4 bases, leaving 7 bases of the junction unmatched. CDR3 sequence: CASSPGTGTYTGELFF. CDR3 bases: TGCGCCAGCAGCCCCGGGACAGGCACTTACACCGGGGAGCTGTTTTTT.

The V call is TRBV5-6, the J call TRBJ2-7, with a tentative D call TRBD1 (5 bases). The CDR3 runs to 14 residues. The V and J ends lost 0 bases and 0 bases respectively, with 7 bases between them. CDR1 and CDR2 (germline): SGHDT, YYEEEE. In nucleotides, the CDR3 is TGTGCCAGCAGCTTGGAAGGGGACTCCTACGAGCAGTACTTC. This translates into CASSLEGDSYEQYF.

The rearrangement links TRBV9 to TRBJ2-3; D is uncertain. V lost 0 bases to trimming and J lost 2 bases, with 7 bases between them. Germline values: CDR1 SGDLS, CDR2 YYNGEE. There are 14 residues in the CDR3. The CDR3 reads CASSVESVTDTQYF. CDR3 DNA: TGTGCCAGCAGCGTAGAATCCGTCACAGATACGCAGTATTTT.

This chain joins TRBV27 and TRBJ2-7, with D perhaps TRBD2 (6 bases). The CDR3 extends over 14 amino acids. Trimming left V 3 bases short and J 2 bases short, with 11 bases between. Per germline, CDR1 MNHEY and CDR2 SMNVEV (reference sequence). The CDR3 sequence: CASSFSPSAYEQYF. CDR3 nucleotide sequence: TGTGCCAGCAGTTTTTCGCCTAGCGCCTACGAGCAGTACTTC.

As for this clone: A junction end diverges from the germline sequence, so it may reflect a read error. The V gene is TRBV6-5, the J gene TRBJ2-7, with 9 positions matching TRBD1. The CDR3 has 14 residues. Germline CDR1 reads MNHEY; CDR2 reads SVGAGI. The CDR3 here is CASSHSGTGYEQYF. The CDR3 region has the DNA TGTGCCAGCAGTCACTCGGGGACAGGGTACGAGCAGTACTTC.

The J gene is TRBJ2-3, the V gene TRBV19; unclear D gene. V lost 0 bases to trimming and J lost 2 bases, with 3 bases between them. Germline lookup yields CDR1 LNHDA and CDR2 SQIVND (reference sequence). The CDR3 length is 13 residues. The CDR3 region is CASSIDLTDTQYF. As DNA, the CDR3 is TGTGCCAGTAGTATAGACCTCACAGATACGCAGTATTTT.

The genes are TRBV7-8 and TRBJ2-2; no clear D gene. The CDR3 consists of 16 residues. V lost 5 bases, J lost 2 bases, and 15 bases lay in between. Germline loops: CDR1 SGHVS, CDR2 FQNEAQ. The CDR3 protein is CASSPSLSANTGELFF. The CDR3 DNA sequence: TGTGCCAGCAGCCCATCCCTATCCGCAAACACCGGGGAGCTGTTTTTT.

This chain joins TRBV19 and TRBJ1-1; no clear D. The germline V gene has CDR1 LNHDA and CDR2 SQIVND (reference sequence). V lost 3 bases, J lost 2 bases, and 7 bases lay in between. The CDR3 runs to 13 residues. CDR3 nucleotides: TGTGCCAGTAGTATCCGGTATAACACTGAAGCTTTCTTT. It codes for CASSIRYNTEAFF. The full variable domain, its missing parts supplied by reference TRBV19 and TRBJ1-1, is DGGITQSPKYLFRKEGQNVTLSCEQNLNHDAMYWYRQDPGQGLRLIYYSQIVNDFQKGDIAEGYSVSREKKESFPLTVTSAQKNPTAFYLCASSIRYNTEAFFGQGTRLTVV.

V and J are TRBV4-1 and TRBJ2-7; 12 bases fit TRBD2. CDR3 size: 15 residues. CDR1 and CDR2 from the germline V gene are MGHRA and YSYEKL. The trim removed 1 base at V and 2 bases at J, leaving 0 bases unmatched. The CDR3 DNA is TGCGCCAGCAGCCAAGCTAGCGGGGGGGCCTACGAGCAGTACTTC. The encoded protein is CASSQASGGAYEQYF.

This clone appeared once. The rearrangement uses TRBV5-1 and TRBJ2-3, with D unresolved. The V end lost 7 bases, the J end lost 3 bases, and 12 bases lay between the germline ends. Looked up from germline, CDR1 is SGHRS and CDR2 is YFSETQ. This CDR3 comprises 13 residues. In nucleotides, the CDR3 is TGCGCCAGCCACCAGGAAGGAACAGATACGCAGTATTTT. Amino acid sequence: CASHQEGTDTQYF.

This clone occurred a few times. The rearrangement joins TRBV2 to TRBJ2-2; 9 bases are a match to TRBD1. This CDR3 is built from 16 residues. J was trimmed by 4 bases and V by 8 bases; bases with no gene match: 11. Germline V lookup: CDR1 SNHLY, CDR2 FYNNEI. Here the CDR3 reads CASLEEMTGGTGELFF. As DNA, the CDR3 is TGTGCCAGCCTCGAAGAGATGACAGGGGGCACCGGGGAGCTGTTTTTT. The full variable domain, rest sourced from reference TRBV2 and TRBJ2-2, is EPEVTQTPSHQVTQMGQEVILRCVPISNHLYFYWYRQILGQKVEFLVSFYNNEISEKSEIFDDQFSVERPDGSNFTLKIRSTKLEDSAMYFCASLEEMTGGTGELFFGEGSRLTVL.

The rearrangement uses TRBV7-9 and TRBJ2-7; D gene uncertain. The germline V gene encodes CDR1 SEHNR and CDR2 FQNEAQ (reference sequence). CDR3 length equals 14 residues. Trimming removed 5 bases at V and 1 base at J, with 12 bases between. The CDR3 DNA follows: TGTGCCAGCAGCCCCAACCCGGGTTCCTACGAGCAGTACTTC. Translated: CASSPNPGSYEQYF.

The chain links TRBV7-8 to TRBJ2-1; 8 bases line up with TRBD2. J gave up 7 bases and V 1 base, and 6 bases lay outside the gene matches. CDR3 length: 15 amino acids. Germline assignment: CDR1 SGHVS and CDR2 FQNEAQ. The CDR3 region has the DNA TGTGCCAGCAGCTTAGGGGCGGGGGGTGTAAATGAGCAGTTCTTC. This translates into CASSLGAGGVNEQFF.

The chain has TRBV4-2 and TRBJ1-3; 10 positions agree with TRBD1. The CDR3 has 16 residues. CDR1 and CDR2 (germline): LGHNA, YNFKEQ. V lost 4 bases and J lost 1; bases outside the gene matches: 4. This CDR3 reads CASSRDRGRSGNTIYF. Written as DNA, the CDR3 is TGTGCCAGCAGCCGGGACAGGGGAAGGTCTGGAAACACCATATATTTT.

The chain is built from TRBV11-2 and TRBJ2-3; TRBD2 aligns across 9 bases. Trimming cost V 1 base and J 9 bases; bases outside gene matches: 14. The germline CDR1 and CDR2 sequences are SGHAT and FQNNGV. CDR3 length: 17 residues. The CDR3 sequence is CASSLGALAGKIGTQYF. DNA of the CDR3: TGTGCCAGCAGCTTAGGGGCCCTAGCGGGGAAAATAGGGACGCAGTATTTT.

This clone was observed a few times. For the CDR3, the DNA is TGTGCCAGCAGCGTAGCGGGAGGGGTCCATACGCAGTATTTT. It codes for CASSVAGGVHTQYF. The chain couples TRBV9 to TRBJ2-3, with 8 bases aligning to TRBD2. V shed 0 bases and J 7 bases; nucleotides not matched to a gene: 4. The CDR3 is made up of 14 amino acids. CDR1 is SGDLS and CDR2 is YYNGEE in the germline V gene.

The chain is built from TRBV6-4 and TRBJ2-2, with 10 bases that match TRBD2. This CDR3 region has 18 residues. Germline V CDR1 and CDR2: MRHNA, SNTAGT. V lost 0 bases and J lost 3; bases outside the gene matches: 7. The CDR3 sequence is CASSDSQRGGQDTGELFF. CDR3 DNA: TGTGCCAGCAGTGACTCGCAGCGGGGGGGCCAGGACACCGGGGAGCTGTTTTTT.

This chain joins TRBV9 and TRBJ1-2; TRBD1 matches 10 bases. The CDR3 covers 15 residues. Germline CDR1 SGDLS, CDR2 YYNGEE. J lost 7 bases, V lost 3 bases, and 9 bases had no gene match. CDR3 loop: CASSEGSTGGFGYTF. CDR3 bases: TGTGCCAGCAGCGAGGGCTCGACAGGGGGCTTTGGCTACACCTTC.

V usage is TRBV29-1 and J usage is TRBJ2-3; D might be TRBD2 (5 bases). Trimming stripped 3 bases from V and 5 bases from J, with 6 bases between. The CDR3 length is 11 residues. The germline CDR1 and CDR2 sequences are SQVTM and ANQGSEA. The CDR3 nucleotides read TGCAGCGTTGATGCGGGAGATACGCAGTATTTT. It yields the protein CSVDAGDTQYF.

CDR3 sequence: CASIPVPSGNTIYF. The CDR3 region has the DNA TGTGCCAGTATCCCGGTCCCCTCTGGAAACACCATATATTTT. This sequence joins TRBV19 and TRBJ1-3; D unclear. Germline loops: CDR1 LNHDA, CDR2 SQIVND (reference sequence). V lost 7 bases and J lost 0, with 10 bases in between. The CDR3 extends over 14 amino acids.